This section outlines one TCR beta chain sequence together with its context. This specimen comes from a study of blood T cell repertoires in COVID-19. Germline CDR1 ENHRY, CDR2 SYGVKD. The CDR3 covers 14 residues. Trimming removed 9 bases from V and 0 bases from J, with 13 bases in between. Profiled with immunoSEQ multiplex PCR; TCRdb holds only in-frame clones, not every one. In the table there are under 200,000 clones, over 80% of which are singletons. The sample comprised peripheral blood. The clonotype comes from a woman in her sixties or seventies with COVID-19, enrolled during active disease. J is TRBJ2-3 and V is TRBV10-3; D may be TRBD1 (7 bases). The CDR3 DNA sequence: TGTGCCATTCTACAGGGGACTAGCACAGATACGCAGTATTTT. This codes for CAILQGTSTDTQYF.